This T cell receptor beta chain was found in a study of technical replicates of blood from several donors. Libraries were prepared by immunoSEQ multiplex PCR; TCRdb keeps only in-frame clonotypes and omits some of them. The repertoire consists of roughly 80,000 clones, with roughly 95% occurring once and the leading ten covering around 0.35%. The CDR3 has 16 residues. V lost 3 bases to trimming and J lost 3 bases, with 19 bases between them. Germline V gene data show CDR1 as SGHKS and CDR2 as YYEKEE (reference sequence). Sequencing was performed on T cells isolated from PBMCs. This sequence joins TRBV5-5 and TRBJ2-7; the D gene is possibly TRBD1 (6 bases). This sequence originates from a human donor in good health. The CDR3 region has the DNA TGTGCCAGCAGCTATGGAGAAGGAACAGGGTACTACGAGCAGTACTTC. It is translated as CASSYGEGTGYYEQYF.